This TCR beta chain was captured by sequencing in a study of T-cell reconstitution after alpha-beta-depleted transplantation in children. Unique molecular identifiers were incorporated during preparation of the TCRbeta library. TCRdb ran MiXCR on the PCR reads and lists one entry per CDR3 protein. The table shows about 230,000 distinct CDR3 sequences, with 8% to 9.5% occurring only once. The CDR3 runs to 14 residues. Per the germline V gene, CDR1 is SGHRS and CDR2 is YFSETQ. V shed 6 bases and J shed 1 base, with 13 bases lying between them. This sequence originates from a human donor who donated a stem cell graft to a child with acute lymphoblastic leukemia. This specimen was PBMCs from the stem cell graft donor, taken from the stem cell graft. This chain connects TRBV5-1 to TRBJ1-2; D might be TRBD1 (5 bases). In DNA form, the CDR3 reads TGCGCCAGCAAAACCCTCGACAGTAACTATGGCTACACCTTC. Translation: CASKTLDSNYGYTF.